The clone carrying this TCR beta chain was observed a handful of times. TCR cDNA received a 3' ligated oligonucleotide that carried a UMI. Cells were not sorted; total RNA input targeted about 1 to 1000 ng. The entry originates in a study of naive and memory T cell subsets. Four PCR rounds used nested alpha and beta constant region primers plus the SP2 primer. Reverse transcription of blood and skin TCR RNA was primed at alpha and beta constant regions. TCRdb used MiXCR to reprocess the 5' RACE reads, holding one entry per CDR3 protein. The profile shows approximately 58,000 distinct CDR3 sequences, roughly 6.7% of them singletons. The clonotype comes from a male donor in good health.

CDR3 coding DNA: TGCGCCAGCAGCTTGCAGCGGGCGAGCTCCTACGAGCAGTACTTC. Translation gives CASSLQRASSYEQYF. This sequence joins TRBV5-1 and TRBJ2-7, with D possibly being TRBD2 (6 bases). The length of the CDR3 is 15 residues. V was shortened by 1 base and J by 0 bases, with 11 bases between the two germline ends. Germline V lookup: CDR1 SGHRS, CDR2 YFSETQ.